This TCR beta chain derives from a study of CD8 T cells in Susac syndrome. This clonotype has a single count. V dropped 6 bases and J dropped 3 bases, with 14 bases sitting between them. Germline V gene sequence: CDR1 MDHEN, CDR2 SYDVKM. This CDR3 comprises 14 residues. It was with random hexamers that roughly 0.45 to 1 ug RNA was reverse transcribed. TCRdb independently ran MiXCR on the immunoSEQ multiplex PCR reads; one entry per CDR3 protein. The repertoire holds some 210,000 distinct CDR3 sequences, 94% seen once, with about 0.15% in the top ten. Input material: CD4+ T cells from PBMCs. This chain uses TRBV28 with TRBJ1-1; tentatively, D is TRBD1 (5 bases). This sequence was found in a human donor with Susac syndrome. The CDR3 loop reads CASSTPQGDTEAFF. In DNA form, the CDR3 reads TGTGCCAGCAGCACCCCTCAGGGAGACACTGAAGCTTTCTTT.